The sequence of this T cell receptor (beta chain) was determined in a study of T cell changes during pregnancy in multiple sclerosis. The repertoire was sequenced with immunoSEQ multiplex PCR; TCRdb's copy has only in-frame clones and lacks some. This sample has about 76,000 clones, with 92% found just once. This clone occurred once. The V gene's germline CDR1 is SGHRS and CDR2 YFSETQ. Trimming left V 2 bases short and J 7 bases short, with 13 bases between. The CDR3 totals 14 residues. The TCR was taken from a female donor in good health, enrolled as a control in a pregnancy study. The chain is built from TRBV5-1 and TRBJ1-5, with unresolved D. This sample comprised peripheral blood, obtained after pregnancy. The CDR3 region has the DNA TGCGCCAGCAGCTTAGGCAGCGGCGGCCAGCCCCAGCATTTT. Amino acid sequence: CASSLGSGGQPQHF.